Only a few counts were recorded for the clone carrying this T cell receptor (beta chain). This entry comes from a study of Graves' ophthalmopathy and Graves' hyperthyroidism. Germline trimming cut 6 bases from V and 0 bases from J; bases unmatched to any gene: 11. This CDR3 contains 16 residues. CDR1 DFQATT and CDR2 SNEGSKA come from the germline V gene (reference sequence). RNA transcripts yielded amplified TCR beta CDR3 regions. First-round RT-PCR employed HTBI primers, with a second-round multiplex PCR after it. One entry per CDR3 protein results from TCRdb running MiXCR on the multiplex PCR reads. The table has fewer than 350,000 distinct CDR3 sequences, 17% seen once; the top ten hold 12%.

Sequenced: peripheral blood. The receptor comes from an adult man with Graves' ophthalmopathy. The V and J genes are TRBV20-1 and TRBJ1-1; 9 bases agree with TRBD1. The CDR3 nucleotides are TGCAGTGCGCCGGTCCCGGGACAGGGATTGAACACTGAAGCTTTCTTT. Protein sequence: CSAPVPGQGLNTEAFF.